This T cell receptor (beta chain) was sequenced during a study of cytomegalovirus exposure and HLA in healthy donors. Study overall: Earlier, 150 million to 200 million T cells were analyzed, and 95 million to 140 million unique TCR beta sequences were found among them. Findings and caveats of the study: The majority of CMV-associated TCR beta chains were reported as apparently HLA-restricted in a later analysis. Sequencing probably produced one cluster of sequence variants that were highly shared.

The study ran its PCR with 60 Vbeta and 13 Jbeta primers. Data came from immunoSEQ multiplex PCR; TCRdb stores just in-frame clones and leaves some out. This table has 90,000 to 100,000 clones, roughly 67% appearing once. V was pared by 4 bases and J by 14 bases, with 9 bases of the junction left unmatched. CDR3 length: 14 residues. The germline gives CDR1 SGHVS, CDR2 FQNEAQ. About this clone itself: Its target is not known.

The sequence was obtained from a boy aged 5-17 years in good health and CMV-seropositive. This chain connects TRBV7-8 to TRBJ2-3, with TRBD2 identical over 13 bases. Sequenced: PBMCs. CDR3 sequence reads: CASSSTGTSGAGYF. CDR3 nucleotides: TGTGCCAGCAGCTCCACTGGGACTAGCGGGGCTGGGTATTTT. The variable domain in full, completed from reference TRBV7-8 and TRBJ2-3, reads GAGVSQSPRYKVAKRGQDVALRCDPISGHVSLFWYQQALGQGPEFLTYFQNEAQLDKSGLPSDRFFAERPEGSVSTLKIQRTQQEDSAVYLCASSSTGTSGAGYFGPGTRLTVL.